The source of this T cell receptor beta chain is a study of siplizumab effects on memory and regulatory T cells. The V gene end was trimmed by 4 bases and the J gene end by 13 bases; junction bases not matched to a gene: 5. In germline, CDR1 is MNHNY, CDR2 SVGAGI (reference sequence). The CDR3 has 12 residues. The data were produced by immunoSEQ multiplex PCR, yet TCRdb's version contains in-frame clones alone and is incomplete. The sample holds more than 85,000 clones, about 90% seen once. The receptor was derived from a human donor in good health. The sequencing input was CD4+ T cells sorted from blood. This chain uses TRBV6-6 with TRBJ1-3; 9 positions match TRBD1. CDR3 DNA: TGTGCCAGCAGTTCGGGACAGGGCGGGATATATTTT. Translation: CASSSGQGGIYF.